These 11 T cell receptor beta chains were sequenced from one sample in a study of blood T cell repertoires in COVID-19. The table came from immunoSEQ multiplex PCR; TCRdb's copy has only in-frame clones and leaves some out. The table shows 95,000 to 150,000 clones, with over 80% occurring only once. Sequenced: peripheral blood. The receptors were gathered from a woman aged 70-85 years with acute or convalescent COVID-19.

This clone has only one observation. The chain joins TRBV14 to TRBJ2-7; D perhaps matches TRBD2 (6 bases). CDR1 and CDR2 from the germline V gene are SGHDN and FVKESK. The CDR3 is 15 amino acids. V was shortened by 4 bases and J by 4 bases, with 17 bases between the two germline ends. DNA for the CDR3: TGTGCCAGCAGCCCCCCGGGACTCCTAGGGTACGAGCAGTACTTC. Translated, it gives CASSPPGLLGYEQYF.

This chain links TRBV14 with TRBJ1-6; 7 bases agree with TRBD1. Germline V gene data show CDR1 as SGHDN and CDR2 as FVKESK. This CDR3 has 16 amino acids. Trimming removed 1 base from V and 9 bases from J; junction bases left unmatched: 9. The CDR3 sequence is CASSQASGGGGSPLHF. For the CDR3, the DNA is TGTGCCAGCAGCCAAGCATCCGGAGGGGGCGGTTCACCCCTCCACTTT.

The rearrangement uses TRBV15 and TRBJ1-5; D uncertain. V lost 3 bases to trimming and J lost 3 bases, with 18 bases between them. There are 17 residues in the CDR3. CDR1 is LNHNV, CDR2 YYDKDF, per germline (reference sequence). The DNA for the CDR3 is TGTGCCACCAGCAGGGATAATGCGGCAGAGCCCAATCAGCCCCAGCATTTT. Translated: CATSRDNAAEPNQPQHF.

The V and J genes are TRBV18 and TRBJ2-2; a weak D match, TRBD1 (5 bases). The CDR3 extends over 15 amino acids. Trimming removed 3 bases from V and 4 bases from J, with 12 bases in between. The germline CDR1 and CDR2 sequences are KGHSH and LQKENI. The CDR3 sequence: CASSPTVTATGELFF. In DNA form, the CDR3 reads TGTGCCAGCTCACCGACAGTTACAGCCACCGGGGAGCTGTTTTTT.

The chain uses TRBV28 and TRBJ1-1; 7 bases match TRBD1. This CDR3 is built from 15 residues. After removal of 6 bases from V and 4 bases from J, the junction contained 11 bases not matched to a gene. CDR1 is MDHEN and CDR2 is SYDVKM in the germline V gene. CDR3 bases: TGTGCCAGCAGGTATTTCCGACAGGGTGGCACTGAAGCTTTCTTT. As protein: CASRYFRQGGTEAFF.

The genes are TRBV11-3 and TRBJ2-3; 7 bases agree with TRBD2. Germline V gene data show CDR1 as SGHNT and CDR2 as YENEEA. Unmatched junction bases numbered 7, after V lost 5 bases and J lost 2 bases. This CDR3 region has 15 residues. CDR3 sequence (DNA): TGTGCCAGCAGCCCTCGGGGACTACACACAGATACGCAGTATTTT. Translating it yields CASSPRGLHTDTQYF.

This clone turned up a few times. CDR3 region: CASRRIQGSGANVLTF. As DNA, the CDR3 is TGTGCCAGCAGGAGGATACAGGGGTCTGGGGCCAACGTCCTGACTTTC. The V and J genes are TRBV2 and TRBJ2-6; 7 bases map to TRBD1. The J segment lost 1 base and the V segment lost 6 bases, leaving 6 bases of the junction unmatched. Germline loops: CDR1 SNHLY, CDR2 FYNNEI. The CDR3 is made up of 16 amino acids.

CDR3 loop: CASRQENSPLHF. CDR3 DNA: TGTGCCAGCAGACAGGAGAATTCACCCCTCCACTTT. This chain links TRBV6-5 with TRBJ1-6; weak D call: TRBD1 (5 bases). The ends were cut back, 6 bases at V and 7 bases at J, with 7 bases in the middle. From germline, CDR1 is MNHEY and CDR2 SVGAGI. The CDR3 totals 12 residues.

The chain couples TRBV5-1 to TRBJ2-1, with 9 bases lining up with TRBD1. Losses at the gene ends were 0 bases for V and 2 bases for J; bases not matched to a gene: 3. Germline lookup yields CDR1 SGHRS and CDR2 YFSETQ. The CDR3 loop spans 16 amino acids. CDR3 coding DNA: TGCGCCAGCAGCTTGGGACAGGGGGTGGCCTACAATGAGCAGTTCTTC. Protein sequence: CASSLGQGVAYNEQFF.

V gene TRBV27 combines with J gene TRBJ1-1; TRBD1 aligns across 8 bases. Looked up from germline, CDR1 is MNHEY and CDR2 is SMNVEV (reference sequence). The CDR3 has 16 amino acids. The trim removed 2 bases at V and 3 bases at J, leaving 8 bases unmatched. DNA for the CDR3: TGTGCCAGCAGTTTAAGGGTTACAGGGGGGTACACTGAAGCTTTCTTT. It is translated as CASSLRVTGGYTEAFF.

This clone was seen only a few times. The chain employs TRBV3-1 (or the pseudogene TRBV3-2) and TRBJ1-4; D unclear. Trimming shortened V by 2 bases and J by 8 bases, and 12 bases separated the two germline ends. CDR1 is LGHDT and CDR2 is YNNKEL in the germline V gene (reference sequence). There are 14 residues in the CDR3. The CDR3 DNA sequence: TGTGCCAGCAGCCAACTTCGATCGGGAGAAAAACTGTTTTTT. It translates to CASSQLRSGEKLFF.